Listed here is a single TCR beta chain. Its antigen is not known. The data were taken from a study of T cell repertoires in cytomegalovirus infection. General study results and limits: The study identified carriers of CMV plus the relevant HLA from cumulative public TCR beta family frequency.

TCRdb re-called the reads with MiXCR, one entry per CDR3 protein. The repertoire holds approximately 990,000 distinct CDR3 sequences, with less than 35% as singletons. Looked up from germline, CDR1 is SNHLY and CDR2 is FYNNEI. CDR3 length equals 12 residues. Trimming cost V 10 bases and J 5 bases, with 15 bases left between them. The input for sequencing was cultured CD8+ T cells from PBMCs, taken from culture after CMV antigen stimulation. This chain links TRBV2 with TRBJ2-7; possible D gene TRBD2, 6 bases. This receptor was identified in a human donor in good health (CMV status not recorded). Some clones in this sample may be carry-over from other donors' samples. This chain's CDR3 is CATRLETHEQYF. CDR3 sequence (DNA): TGTGCCACACGACTAGAAACCCACGAGCAGTACTTC.